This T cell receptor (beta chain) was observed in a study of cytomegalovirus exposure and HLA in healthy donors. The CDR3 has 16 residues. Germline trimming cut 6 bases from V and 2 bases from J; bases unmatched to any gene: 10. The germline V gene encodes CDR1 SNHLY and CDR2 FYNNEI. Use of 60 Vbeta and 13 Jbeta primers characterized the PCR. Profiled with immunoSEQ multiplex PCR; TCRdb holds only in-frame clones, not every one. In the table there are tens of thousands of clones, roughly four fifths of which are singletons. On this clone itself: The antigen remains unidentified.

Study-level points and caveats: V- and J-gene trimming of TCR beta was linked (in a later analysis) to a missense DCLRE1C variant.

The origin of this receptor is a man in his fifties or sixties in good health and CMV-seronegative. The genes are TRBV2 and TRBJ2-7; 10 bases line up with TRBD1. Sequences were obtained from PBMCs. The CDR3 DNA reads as TGTGCCAGCAGCGGACAGGGGGGGTTATTGGCCTACGAGCAGTACTTC. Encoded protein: CASSGQGGLLAYEQYF.